One and the same sample provided the 26 T cell receptor beta chains below, sequenced in a study of T cell changes during pregnancy in multiple sclerosis. Generated by immunoSEQ multiplex PCR, the TCRdb table keeps only in-frame clones and is missing some. The sample consists of around 96,000 clones, over 85% of them appearing once. The sample here was peripheral blood, taken in the first trimester of pregnancy. These receptors were collected from a female donor with multiple sclerosis, enrolled in a pregnancy study.

To note about this clone: A much larger clone lies a single base off, so this may be a read error. The chain is built from TRBV6-4 and TRBJ1-2; no definite D call. CDR1 and CDR2 from the germline V gene are MRHNA and SNTAGT. There are 16 residues in the CDR3. V was cut by 2 bases and J by 8 bases, with 21 bases left in between. CDR3 nucleotide sequence: TGTGCCAGCAGTGACACACCCCAGGCGCTTCCCGACGGCTACACCTTC. This sequence encodes CASSDTPQALPDGYTF.

The V call is TRBV6-5, the J call TRBJ2-7, with TRBD2 matching over 10 bases. The J segment lost 0 bases and the V segment lost 6 bases, leaving 2 bases of the junction unmatched. CDR1 is MNHEY, CDR2 SVGAGI, per germline. The CDR3 has 14 amino acids. The CDR3 DNA follows: TGTGCCAGCAGAGGGACTAGCGACTCCTACGAGCAGTACTTC. Translated: CASRGTSDSYEQYF.

V and J are TRBV7-9 and TRBJ1-5, with TRBD1 matching 7 bases. The CDR3 spans 16 residues. V lost 5 bases to trimming and J lost 0 bases; unmatched junction nucleotides: 7. CDR1 and CDR2 from the germline V gene are SEHNR and FQNEAQ (reference sequence). This CDR3 is CASSPGQLYSNQPQHF. DNA for the CDR3: TGTGCCAGCAGCCCGGGACAGTTATATAGCAATCAGCCCCAGCATTTT.

CDR3 DNA sequence: TGCAGTGCTAGATCTCGGTATGAGCAGTTCTTC. Amino acids: CSARSRYEQFF. The chain joins TRBV20-1 to TRBJ2-1; D not certain. CDR1 is DFQATT and CDR2 is SNEGSKA in the germline V gene (reference sequence). The CDR3 is 11 amino acids. V lost 2 bases and J lost 8, with 7 bases in between.

The rearrangement uses TRBV7-2 and TRBJ2-4, with D perhaps TRBD1 (6 bases). Trimming removed 1 base at V and 1 base at J, with 17 bases between. CDR3 size: 18 residues. Germline V gene sequence: CDR1 SGHTA, CDR2 FQGNSA. The CDR3 here is CASSLGPQGVGAKNIQYF. In DNA, the CDR3 is TGTGCCAGCAGCTTAGGACCACAGGGTGTGGGGGCCAAAAACATTCAGTACTTC.

The chain couples TRBV14 to TRBJ2-2; weak D call: TRBD1 (5 bases). Trimming removed 6 bases at V and 8 bases at J, with 10 bases between. The CDR3 has 12 residues. Germline V CDR1 and CDR2: SGHDN, FVKESK. Here the CDR3 DNA reads TGTGCCAGCAGTAGGGGCTATGGGGAGCTGTTTTTT. Protein product: CASSRGYGELFF.

This sequence joins TRBV6-5 and TRBJ1-1; D not certain. V dropped 0 bases and J dropped 1 base, with 12 bases sitting between them. Germline loops: CDR1 MNHEY, CDR2 SVGAGI. The length of the CDR3 is 16 residues. CDR3 bases: TGTGCCAGCAGTTACTCCCCGCAGGTGGGGAACACTGAAGCTTTCTTT. This sequence encodes CASSYSPQVGNTEAFF.

The chain couples TRBV5-1 to TRBJ1-1, with 7 bases fitting TRBD1. The CDR3 is 18 residues long. J was trimmed by 1 base and V by 0 bases; bases with no gene match: 12. CDR1 and CDR2 (germline): SGHRS, YFSETQ. CDR3 region: CASSLEQGLLDENTEAFF. As DNA, the CDR3 is TGCGCCAGCAGCTTGGAACAGGGGCTCTTAGACGAGAACACTGAAGCTTTCTTT.

J is TRBJ1-6 and V is TRBV25-1; D possibly corresponds to TRBD1 (6 bases). V was clipped by 2 bases and J by 6 bases, with 14 bases between them. The germline gives CDR1 MGHDK, CDR2 SYGVNS. This CDR3 is built from 16 residues. The CDR3 DNA sequence: TGTGCCAGCAGTGAAGGGGGGGCCGGGGCTAATTCACCCCTCCACTTT. It codes for CASSEGGAGANSPLHF.

A single count supports this clone. V usage is TRBV13 and J usage is TRBJ1-4; the D gene is possibly TRBD1 (5 bases). The CDR3 runs 16 residues. V was shortened by 5 bases and J by 2 bases, with 15 bases between the two germline ends. Germline CDR1 and CDR2: PRHDT and FYEKMQ (reference sequence). CDR3 loop: CASSSRVEGTNEKLFF. Here the CDR3 DNA reads TGTGCCAGCAGCAGCCGCGTGGAGGGGACTAATGAAAAACTGTTTTTT.

This chain connects TRBV5-1 to TRBJ1-1, with D perhaps matching TRBD1 (5 bases). Germline V gene sequence: CDR1 SGHRS, CDR2 YFSETQ. The V end lost 2 bases, the J end lost 1 base, and 12 bases lay between the germline ends. The CDR3 extends over 15 amino acids. CDR3 nucleotide sequence: TGCGCCAGCAGCTTAATGCCGACAGCGAACACTGAAGCTTTCTTT. Protein product: CASSLMPTANTEAFF.

This clone came up once. As DNA, the CDR3 is TGTGCCAGTAGTATAGAGACTGGGGGCGGCTACAATGAGCAGTTCTTC. Protein sequence: CASSIETGGGYNEQFF. This chain connects TRBV19 to TRBJ2-1, with TRBD1 as a possible D gene (6 bases). The CDR3 has 16 amino acids. CDR1 is LNHDA, CDR2 SQIVND, per germline (reference sequence). V gave up 0 bases and J gave up 3 bases, with 12 bases separating them.

In its sample, this clone was seen once. The chain recombines TRBV19 with TRBJ1-1; D unresolved. The CDR3 covers 14 residues. V gave up 3 bases and J gave up 3 bases, with 11 bases separating them. Germline V gene sequence: CDR1 LNHDA, CDR2 SQIVND (reference sequence). CDR3 nucleotides: TGTGCCAGTAGTATCGAGGCGGCTTACACTGAAGCTTTCTTT. Protein sequence: CASSIEAAYTEAFF.

The chain employs TRBV9 and TRBJ1-1; maybe TRBD1 (6 bases). Germline values: CDR1 SGDLS, CDR2 YYNGEE. The CDR3 length is 13 residues. V lost 4 bases to trimming and J lost 9 bases, with 16 bases between them. CDR3 DNA: TGTGCCAGCAGCACAACCGGGGGGGGGCAAGCTTTCTTT. Translation gives CASSTTGGGQAFF.

The chain recombines TRBV15 with TRBJ1-6; the D is unclear. The CDR3 totals 13 residues. The V gene's germline CDR1 is LNHNV and CDR2 YYDKDF (reference sequence). In DNA form, the CDR3 reads TGTGCGGCGCGGGAAACCTATAATTCACCCCTCCACTTT. Translation gives CAARETYNSPLHF. The full variable domain, completed using reference TRBV15 and TRBJ1-6, is DAMVIQNPRYQVTQFGKPVTLSCSQTLNHNVMYWYQQKSSQAPKLLFHYYDKDFNNEADTPDNFQSRRPNTSFCFLDIRSPGLGDTAMYLCAARETYNSPLHFGNGTRLTVT.

The gene calls are TRBV4-1 and TRBJ2-7; D gene unclear. V gave up 1 base and J gave up 4 bases, with 8 bases separating them. Germline-derived CDR1 and CDR2 are MGHRA and YSYEKL. The CDR3 consists of 13 residues. The CDR3, as DNA: TGCGCCAGCAGCCAAGTAACATCTTACGAGCAGTACTTC. Its protein product is CASSQVTSYEQYF.

The CDR3 bases are TGTGCCAGCAGCTTAGAGACAGCGATGAACACTGAAGCTTTCTTT. It codes for CASSLETAMNTEAFF. The chain uses TRBV11-3 and TRBJ1-1, with a weak D call TRBD1 (5 bases). This CDR3 has 15 amino acids. The V end was cut by 0 bases, the J end by 0 bases, with 8 bases between. From germline, CDR1 is SGHNT and CDR2 YENEEA.

This chain connects TRBV25-1 to TRBJ1-5, with TRBD1 matching 7 bases. V was pared by 4 bases and J by 6 bases, with 3 bases of the junction left unmatched. Germline lookup yields CDR1 MGHDK and CDR2 SYGVNS. The CDR3 covers 13 residues. CDR3 residues: CASSVTGSQPQHF. DNA for the CDR3: TGTGCCAGCAGTGTGACAGGGAGTCAGCCCCAGCATTTT.

The chain has TRBV9 and TRBJ2-7, with TRBD2 identical over 10 bases. This CDR3 spans 15 amino acids. The junction had 6 bases not matched to a gene; V was cut back by 4 bases and J by 2 bases. In germline, CDR1 is SGDLS, CDR2 YYNGEE. The CDR3 loop reads CASSTSGDRPYEQYF. As DNA, the CDR3 is TGTGCCAGCAGCACTAGCGGGGACCGCCCCTACGAGCAGTACTTC.

The gene calls are TRBV27 and TRBJ1-5; 9 nucleotides align to TRBD1. In germline, CDR1 is MNHEY, CDR2 SMNVEV (reference sequence). The CDR3 covers 15 residues. The junction had 10 bases not matched to a gene; V was cut back by 6 bases and J by 7 bases. The DNA for the CDR3 is TGTGCCAGCAGGAGACTACAGGGGGCCGAGCAGCCCCAGCATTTT. Translating gives CASRRLQGAEQPQHF.

The rearrangement links TRBV7-9 to TRBJ2-5; 8 bases agree with TRBD1. CDR1 SEHNR and CDR2 FQNEAQ come from the germline V gene (reference sequence). V was clipped by 6 bases and J by 3 bases; unmatched bases: 0. The CDR3 spans 12 residues. CDR3 sequence: CASRTGEETQYF. DNA for the CDR3: TGTGCCAGCAGGACAGGGGAAGAGACCCAGTACTTC.

This sequence joins TRBV20-1 and TRBJ1-2, with 7 bases aligning to TRBD1. Germline lookup yields CDR1 DFQATT and CDR2 SNEGSKA (reference sequence). The CDR3 runs 11 residues. Trimming took 6 bases from V and 8 from J; bases not matched to a gene: 6. The CDR3: CSAVTGDGYTF. The CDR3 coding sequence is TGCAGTGCGGTTACAGGGGACGGCTACACCTTC.

The rearrangement uses TRBV5-4 and TRBJ2-7; tentative D call: TRBD1 (5 bases). The V end was cut by 9 bases, the J end by 2 bases, with 12 bases between. The CDR3 runs 12 residues. Germline V gene lookup returns CDR1 SGHNT and CDR2 YYREEE (reference sequence). The CDR3 nucleotides are TGTGCCACGACAGACAGTCCCTACGAGCAGTACTTC. It specifies CATTDSPYEQYF.

The chain has TRBV27 and TRBJ2-3; 8 nucleotides agree with TRBD2. Germline V gene sequence: CDR1 MNHEY, CDR2 SMNVEV (reference sequence). The V segment lost 6 bases and the J segment 1 base; nucleotides outside the gene matches: 9. CDR3 length: 16 amino acids. The CDR3 DNA reads as TGTGCCAGCAGGCACGGGGGGGCCGGGGGCACAGATACGCAGTATTTT. Its protein is CASRHGGAGGTDTQYF.

This clone was counted between two and nine times. The V call is TRBV14, the J call TRBJ1-2; tentative D call: TRBD1 (5 bases). CDR3 length: 14 residues. The germline V and J ends were trimmed by 2 bases and 3 bases, with 10 bases remaining between them. Germline values: CDR1 SGHDN, CDR2 FVKESK. In nucleotides, the CDR3 is TGTGCCAGCAGCCAACTGGGGCAGTACTATGGCTACACCTTC. It codes for CASSQLGQYYGYTF.

The chain couples TRBV10-3 to TRBJ2-3; D might be TRBD1 (5 bases). The V gene lost 3 bases and the J gene lost 1 base, with 5 bases spanning the gap. This CDR3 region has 13 residues. Germline CDR1 is ENHRY and CDR2 is SYGVKD. As DNA, the CDR3 is TGTGCCATCAGTGACAGGGGCACAGATACGCAGTATTTT. Its protein product is CAISDRGTDTQYF.